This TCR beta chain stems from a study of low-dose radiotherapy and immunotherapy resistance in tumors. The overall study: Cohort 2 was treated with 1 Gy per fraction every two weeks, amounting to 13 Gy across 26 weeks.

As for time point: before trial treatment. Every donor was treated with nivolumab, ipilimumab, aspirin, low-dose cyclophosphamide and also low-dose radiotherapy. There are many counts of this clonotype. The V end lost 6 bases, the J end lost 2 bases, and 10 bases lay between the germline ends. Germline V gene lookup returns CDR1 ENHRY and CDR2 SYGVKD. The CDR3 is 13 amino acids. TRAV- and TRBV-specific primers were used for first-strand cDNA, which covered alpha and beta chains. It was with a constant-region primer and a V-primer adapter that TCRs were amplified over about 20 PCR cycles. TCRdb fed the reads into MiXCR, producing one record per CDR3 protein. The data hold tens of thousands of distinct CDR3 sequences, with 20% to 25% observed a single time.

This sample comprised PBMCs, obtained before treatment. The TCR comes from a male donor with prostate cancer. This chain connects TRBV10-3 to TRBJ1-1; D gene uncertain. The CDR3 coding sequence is TGTGCCATCAGATCTATGGGAAACACTGAAGCTTTCTTT. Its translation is CAIRSMGNTEAFF.